This TCR beta chain was documented in a study of cytomegalovirus exposure and HLA in healthy donors. Looking at the study overall: Membership in the Caucasian-associated ancestry cluster was found for 81% of roughly 360 genotyped donors. Regarding the study as a whole: V- and J-gene trimming of TCR beta was linked (in a later analysis) to a missense DCLRE1C variant. The availability of immune exposure information extended only to CMV serostatus.

PCR was performed using 60 Vbeta and 13 Jbeta primers. Only in-frame clones appear in the TCRdb table, and some are missing; sequencing was by immunoSEQ multiplex PCR. The sample has around 20,000 clones, approximately 84% seen once. Points on this clone: Antigen specificity is unknown.

CDR1 is SGHRS, CDR2 YFSETQ, per germline. With V trimmed by 4 bases and J by 4 bases, 4 bases remained unmatched. The CDR3 covers 14 residues. The sample taken for sequencing was PBMCs. The sequence was collected from a human donor in good health. The chain employs TRBV5-1 and TRBJ2-1; 8 bases align to TRBD1. The CDR3 DNA reads TGCGCCAGCAGCACAGGGACAGGTTACAATGAGCAGTTCTTC. This sequence encodes CASSTGTGYNEQFF.